This T cell receptor (beta chain) comes out of a study of blood T cell repertoires in COVID-19. Germline V CDR1 and CDR2: LGHNA, YNFKEQ. The CDR3 is 14 residues long. After removal of 4 bases from V and 4 bases from J, the junction contained 0 bases not matched to a gene. Original processing methods: Estimates of nucleated cell counts were drawn from the amplification of reference gene primers. Method: immunoSEQ multiplex PCR; TCRdb's copy keeps in-frame clones and lacks some. That table supplies the V and J calls and clone size; D and trimming were determined from the DNA. There are roughly 250,000 clones in the sample; roughly 81% occur only once, and about 1% lies in the top ten.

The sequence was collected from a man in his forties with acute or convalescent COVID-19. The material sequenced was peripheral blood. This chain uses TRBV4-2 with TRBJ2-2; 10 bases map to TRBD2. As DNA, the CDR3 is TGTGCCAGCAGCCTAGCGGGGGGCACCGGGGAGCTGTTTTTT. Its protein is CASSLAGGTGELFF.